This record looks at one TCR beta chain sequence and its context. The count of this clone is one. The antigen this receptor binds is unknown. No qualities accompany the bases; no much larger clone lies one base away. Trimming leaves V shorter by 2 bases and J shorter by 7 bases, with the junction holding 6 bases beyond the gene matches. From the germline V gene, CDR1 is MDHEN and CDR2 is SYDVKM. Taken from cysteine to phenylalanine, the CDR3 has 14 residues. Just the 42-base CDR3 DNA is kept, in frame starting at base 1. The data belong to a study of technical replicates of blood from a handful of donors (dated by TCRdb to 2016 to 2017). Library preparation used the immunoSEQ multiplex PCR assay. The table was pulled from immuneACCESS by TCRdb, which kept in-frame rearrangements only. Such tables lose some clones; where checked, under half of the loss comes from unresolved V genes, and the rest has no known cause. The sample table shows over 85,000 clones, and roughly 96% are seen once. Jointly, the top ten make up about 0.35% of the sample.

The origin of this receptor is a human donor in good health. The V and J genes are TRBV28 and TRBJ2-7; the central 9 bases match TRBD1. The sample was T cells isolated from PBMCs. The CDR3 region: CASSLTGTGREQYF. The nucleotide sequence reads TGTGCCAGCAGTTTAACCGGGACAGGGCGGGAGCAGTACTTC.